This T cell receptor (beta chain) was retrieved from a study of radiotherapy plus CTLA-4 blockade in lung cancer. Study-wide background: Of the patients, 15% to 20% showed objective responses and about 29% attained disease control. General study results and limits: Peripheral blood showed expansion of tumor-derived TCR clones after radiotherapy and ipilimumab. With interferon-beta, early dynamics of blood T cell clones were reported to best predict response.

TCRdb keeps only in-frame clones here, not all; method: immunoSEQ multiplex PCR. The sample contains about 81,000 clones, about two thirds of which appear only once. The study treated chemo-refractory metastatic non-small-cell lung cancer patients with focal radiation plus ipilimumab CTLA-4 blockade. Notes on this clone: Its target is not known.

The TCR sequence derives from a human donor with non-small cell lung cancer that progressed on radiotherapy plus ipilimumab. The sequencing here drew on peripheral blood, taken from a patient treated with radiotherapy plus ipilimumab.

CDR3 DNA: TGCGCCAGCAGCCAAGGGGGGGGGCTCTATGGCTACACCTTC. Protein product: CASSQGGGLYGYTF. The rearrangement uses TRBV4-1 and TRBJ1-2; the D gene is possibly TRBD1 (6 bases). The CDR3 length is 14 residues. Trimming took 1 base from V and 4 from J, leaving 10 bases between them. Germline CDR1 is MGHRA and CDR2 is YSYEKL.